The TCR beta chain under discussion was sequenced for a study of human T cells and chemical hapten exposure. V was pared by 5 bases and J by 3 bases, with 6 bases of the junction left unmatched. This CDR3 is built from 15 residues. In germline, CDR1 is SGHTA, CDR2 FQGNSA. Time point in this sample: patch test 3, about 24 weeks after DPC sensitization. As to treatment: therapeutic diphenylcyclopropenone sensitization with weekly scalp DPC. TCRdb itself ran the RACE reads through MiXCR, one entry per CDR3 protein. The table shows 100,000 to 120,000 distinct CDR3 sequences, with roughly a third occurring only once.

Source: whole blood, taken in connection with sensitization to the hapten diphenylcyclopropenone (DPC). The J gene is TRBJ2-5, the V gene TRBV7-2; 10 bases are shared with TRBD1. The TCR was taken from a man aged 40-55 years with alopecia areata. Some clones in this sample may be carry-over from other donors' samples. CDR3 in amino acids: CASSPRTGGEETQYF. The DNA for the CDR3 is TGTGCCAGCAGCCCAAGGACAGGGGGGGAAGAGACCCAGTACTTC.